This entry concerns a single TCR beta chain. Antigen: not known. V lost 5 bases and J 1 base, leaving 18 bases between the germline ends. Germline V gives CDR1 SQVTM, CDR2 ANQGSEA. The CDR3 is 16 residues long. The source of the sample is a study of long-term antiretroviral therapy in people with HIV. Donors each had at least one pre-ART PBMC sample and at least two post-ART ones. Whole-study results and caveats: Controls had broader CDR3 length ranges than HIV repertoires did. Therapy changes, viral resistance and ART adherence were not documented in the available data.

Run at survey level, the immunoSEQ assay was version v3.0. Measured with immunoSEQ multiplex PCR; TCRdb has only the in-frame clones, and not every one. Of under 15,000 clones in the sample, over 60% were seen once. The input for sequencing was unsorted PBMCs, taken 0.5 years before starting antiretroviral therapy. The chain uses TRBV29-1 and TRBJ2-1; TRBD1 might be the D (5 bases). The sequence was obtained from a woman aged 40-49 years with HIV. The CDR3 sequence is CSVQGLISSSYNEQFF. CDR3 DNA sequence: TGCAGCGTTCAGGGATTGATATCCTCATCCTACAATGAGCAGTTCTTC.